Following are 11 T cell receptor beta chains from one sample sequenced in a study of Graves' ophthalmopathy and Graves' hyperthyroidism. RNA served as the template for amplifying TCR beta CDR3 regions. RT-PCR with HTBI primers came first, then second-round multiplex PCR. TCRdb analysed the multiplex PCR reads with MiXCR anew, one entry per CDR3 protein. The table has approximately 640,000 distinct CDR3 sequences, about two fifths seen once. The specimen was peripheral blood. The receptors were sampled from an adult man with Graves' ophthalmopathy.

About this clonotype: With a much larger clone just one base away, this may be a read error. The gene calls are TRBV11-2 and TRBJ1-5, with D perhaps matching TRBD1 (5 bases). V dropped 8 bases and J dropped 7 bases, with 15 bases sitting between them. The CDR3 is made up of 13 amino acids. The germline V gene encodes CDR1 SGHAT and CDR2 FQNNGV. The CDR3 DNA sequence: TGTGCCAGCGGCTCGCTACGGGGGCAGCCCCAGCATTTT. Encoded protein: CASGSLRGQPQHF. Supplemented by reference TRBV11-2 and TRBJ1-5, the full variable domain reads EAGVAQSPRYKIIEKRQSVAFWCNPISGHATLYWYQQILGQGPKLLIQFQNNGVVDDSQLPKDRFSAERLKGVDSTLKIQPAKLEDSAVYLCASGSLRGQPQHFGDGTRLSIL.

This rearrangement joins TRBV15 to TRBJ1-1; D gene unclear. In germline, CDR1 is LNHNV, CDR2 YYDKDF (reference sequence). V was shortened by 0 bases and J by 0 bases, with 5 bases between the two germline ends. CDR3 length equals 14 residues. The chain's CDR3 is CATSREYMNTEAFF. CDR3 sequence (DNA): TGTGCCACCAGCAGAGAGTACATGAACACTGAAGCTTTCTTT.

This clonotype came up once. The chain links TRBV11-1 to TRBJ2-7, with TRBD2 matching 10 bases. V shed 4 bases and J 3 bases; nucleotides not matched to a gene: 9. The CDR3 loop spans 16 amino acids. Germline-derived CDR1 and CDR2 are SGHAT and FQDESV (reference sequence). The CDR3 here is CASSWTQAGGLYEQYF. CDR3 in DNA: TGTGCCAGCAGCTGGACCCAAGCGGGAGGGCTCTACGAGCAGTACTTC.

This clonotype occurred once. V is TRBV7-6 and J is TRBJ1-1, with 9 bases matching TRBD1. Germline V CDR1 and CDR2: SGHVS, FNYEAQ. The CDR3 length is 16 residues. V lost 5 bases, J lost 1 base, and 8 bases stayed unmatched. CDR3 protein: CASSPQGAGRNTEAFF. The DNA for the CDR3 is TGTGCCAGCAGCCCACAGGGGGCAGGGCGGAACACTGAAGCTTTCTTT.

CDR3 in amino acids: CARVGGTQYF. CDR3 DNA: TGTGCTAGAGTTGGGGGTACCCAGTACTTC. This chain links TRBV25-1 with TRBJ2-5, with D perhaps assigned TRBD1 or TRBD2 (5 bases each). The CDR3 runs to 10 residues. The V gene's germline CDR1 is MGHDK and CDR2 SYGVNS.

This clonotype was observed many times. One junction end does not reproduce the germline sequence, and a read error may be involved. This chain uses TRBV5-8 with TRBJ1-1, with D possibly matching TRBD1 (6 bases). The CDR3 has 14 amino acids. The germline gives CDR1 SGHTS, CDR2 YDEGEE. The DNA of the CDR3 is TGTGCCAGCACCTTGGACAGCCGGAACACTGAAGCTTTCTTT. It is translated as CASTLDSRNTEAFF.

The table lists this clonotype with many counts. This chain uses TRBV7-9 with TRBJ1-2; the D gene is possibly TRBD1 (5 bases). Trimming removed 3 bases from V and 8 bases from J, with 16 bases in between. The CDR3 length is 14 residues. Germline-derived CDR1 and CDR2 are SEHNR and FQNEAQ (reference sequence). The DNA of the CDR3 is TGTGCCAGCAGCTTCCGACAGAATCCGTCCGGCTACACCTTC. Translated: CASSFRQNPSGYTF.

The CDR3 DNA sequence: TGTGCCAGCAGGGGGAGGGGGTCGGGGGCCACCGGGGAGCTGTTTTTT. It translates to CASRGRGSGATGELFF. The gene calls are TRBV7-2 and TRBJ2-2; possible D gene TRBD2, 7 bases. The CDR3 is made up of 16 amino acids. Germline values: CDR1 SGHTA, CDR2 FQGNSA. V was trimmed by 6 bases and J by 4 bases, leaving 18 bases between them.

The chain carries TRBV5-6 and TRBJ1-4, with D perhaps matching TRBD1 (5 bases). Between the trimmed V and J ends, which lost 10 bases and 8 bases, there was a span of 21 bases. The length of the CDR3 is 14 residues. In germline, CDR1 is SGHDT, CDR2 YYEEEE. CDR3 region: CAWSPSFGAEKLFF. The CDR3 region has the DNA TGTGCCTGGAGCCCGTCTTTTGGGGCGGAAAAACTGTTTTTT.

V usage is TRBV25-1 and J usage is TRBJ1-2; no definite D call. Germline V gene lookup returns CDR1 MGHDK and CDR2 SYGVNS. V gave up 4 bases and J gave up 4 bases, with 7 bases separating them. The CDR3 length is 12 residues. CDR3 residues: CASSVRGYGYTF. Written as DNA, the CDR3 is TGTGCCAGCAGTGTTCGGGGCTATGGCTACACCTTC.

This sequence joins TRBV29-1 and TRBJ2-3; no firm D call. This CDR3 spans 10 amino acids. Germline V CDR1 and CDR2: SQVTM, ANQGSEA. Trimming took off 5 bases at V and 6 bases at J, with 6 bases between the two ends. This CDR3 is CSVLLDTQYF. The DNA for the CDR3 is TGCAGCGTTCTCCTGGATACGCAGTATTTT.